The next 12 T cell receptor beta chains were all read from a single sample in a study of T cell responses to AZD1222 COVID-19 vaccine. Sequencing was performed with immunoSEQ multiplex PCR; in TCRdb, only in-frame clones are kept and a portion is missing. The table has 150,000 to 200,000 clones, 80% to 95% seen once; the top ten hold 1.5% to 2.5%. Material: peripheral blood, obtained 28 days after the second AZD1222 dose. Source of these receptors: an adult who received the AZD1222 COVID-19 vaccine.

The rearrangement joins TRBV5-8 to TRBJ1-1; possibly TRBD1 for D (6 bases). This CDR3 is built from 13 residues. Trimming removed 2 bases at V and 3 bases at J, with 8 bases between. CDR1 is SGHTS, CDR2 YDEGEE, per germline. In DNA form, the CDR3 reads TGTGCCAGCAGCTTCAGGGGACACACTGAAGCTTTCTTT. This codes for CASSFRGHTEAFF.

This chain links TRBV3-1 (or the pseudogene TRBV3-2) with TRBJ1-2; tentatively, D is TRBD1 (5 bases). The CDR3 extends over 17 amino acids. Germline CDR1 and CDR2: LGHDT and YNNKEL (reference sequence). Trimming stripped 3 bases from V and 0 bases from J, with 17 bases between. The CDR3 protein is CASSHGLGAAANYGYTF. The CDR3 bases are TGTGCCAGCAGCCATGGACTTGGGGCGGCCGCTAACTATGGCTACACCTTC.

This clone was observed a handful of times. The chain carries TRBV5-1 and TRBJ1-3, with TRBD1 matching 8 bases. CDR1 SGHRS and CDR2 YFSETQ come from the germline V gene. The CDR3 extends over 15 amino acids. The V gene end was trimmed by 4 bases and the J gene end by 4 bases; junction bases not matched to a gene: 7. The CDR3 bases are TGCGCCAGCAGCCCGGCGACAGGGGACGGAAACACCATATATTTT. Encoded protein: CASSPATGDGNTIYF.

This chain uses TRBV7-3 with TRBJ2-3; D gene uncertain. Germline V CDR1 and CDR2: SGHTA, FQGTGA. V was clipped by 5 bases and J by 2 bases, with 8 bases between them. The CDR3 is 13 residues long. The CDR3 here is CASSPTLTDTQYF. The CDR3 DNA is TGTGCCAGCAGCCCCACCCTCACAGATACGCAGTATTTT.

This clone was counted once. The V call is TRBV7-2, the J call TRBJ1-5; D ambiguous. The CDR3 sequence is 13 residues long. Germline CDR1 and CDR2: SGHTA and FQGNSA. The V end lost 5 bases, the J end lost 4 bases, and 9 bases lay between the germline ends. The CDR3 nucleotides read TGTGCCAGCAGCCCGTACAGAAATCAGCCCCAGCATTTT. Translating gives CASSPYRNQPQHF.

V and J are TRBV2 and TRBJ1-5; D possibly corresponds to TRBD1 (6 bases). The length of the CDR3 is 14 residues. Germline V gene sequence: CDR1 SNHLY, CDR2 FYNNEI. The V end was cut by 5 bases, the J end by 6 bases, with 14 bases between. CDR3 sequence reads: CASSLGGTFQPQHF. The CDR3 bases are TGTGCCAGCAGTCTAGGGGGTACTTTTCAGCCCCAGCATTTT.

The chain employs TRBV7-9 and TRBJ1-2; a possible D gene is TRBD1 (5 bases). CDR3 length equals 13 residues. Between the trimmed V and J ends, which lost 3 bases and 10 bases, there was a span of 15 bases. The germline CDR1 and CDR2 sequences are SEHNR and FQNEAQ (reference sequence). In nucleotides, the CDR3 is TGTGCCAGCAGCTTTTTTGGGACGGCCCACTACACCTTC. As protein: CASSFFGTAHYTF. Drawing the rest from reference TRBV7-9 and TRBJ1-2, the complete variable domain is DTGVSQNPRHKITKRGQNVTFRCDPISEHNRLYWYRQTLGQGPEFLTYFQNEAQLEKSRLLSDRFSAERPKGSFSTLEIQRTEQGDSAMYLCASSFFGTAHYTFGSGTRLTVV.

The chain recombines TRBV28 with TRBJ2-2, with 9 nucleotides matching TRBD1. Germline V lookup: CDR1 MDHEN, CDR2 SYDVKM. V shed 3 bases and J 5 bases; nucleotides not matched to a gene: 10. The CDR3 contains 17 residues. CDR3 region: CASSFPLGQGRTGELFF. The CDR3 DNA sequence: TGTGCCAGCAGTTTCCCCCTGGGACAGGGTAGGACCGGGGAGCTGTTTTTT.

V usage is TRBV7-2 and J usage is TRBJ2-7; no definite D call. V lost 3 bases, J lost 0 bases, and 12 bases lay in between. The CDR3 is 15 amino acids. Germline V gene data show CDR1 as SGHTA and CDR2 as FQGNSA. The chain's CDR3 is CASSLSPDSSYEQYF. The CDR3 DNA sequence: TGTGCCAGCAGCTTGTCCCCAGATAGCTCCTACGAGCAGTACTTC.

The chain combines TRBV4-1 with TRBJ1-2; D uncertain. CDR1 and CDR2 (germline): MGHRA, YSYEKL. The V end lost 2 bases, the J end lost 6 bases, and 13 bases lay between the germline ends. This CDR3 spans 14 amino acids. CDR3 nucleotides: TGCGCCAGCAGCCAAAGTAGGGAAGAGGATGGCTACACCTTC. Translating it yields CASSQSREEDGYTF.

This CDR3 reads CAWRAGTNNQPQHF. The CDR3 DNA reads TGTGCCTGGAGAGCCGGGACTAACAATCAGCCCCAGCATTTT. The gene calls are TRBV30 and TRBJ1-5, with D tentatively TRBD1 (5 bases). Germline-derived CDR1 and CDR2 are GTSNPN and SVGIG (reference sequence). The CDR3 loop spans 14 amino acids. V lost 3 bases to trimming and J lost 3 bases, with 12 bases between them.

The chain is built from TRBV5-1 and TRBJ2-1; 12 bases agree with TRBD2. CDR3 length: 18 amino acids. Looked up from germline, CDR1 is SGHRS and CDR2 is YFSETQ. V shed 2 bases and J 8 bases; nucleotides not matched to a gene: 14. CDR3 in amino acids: CASSFWSSGRAIPDEQFF. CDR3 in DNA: TGCGCCAGCAGCTTCTGGTCTAGCGGGAGGGCCATCCCAGATGAGCAGTTCTTC.